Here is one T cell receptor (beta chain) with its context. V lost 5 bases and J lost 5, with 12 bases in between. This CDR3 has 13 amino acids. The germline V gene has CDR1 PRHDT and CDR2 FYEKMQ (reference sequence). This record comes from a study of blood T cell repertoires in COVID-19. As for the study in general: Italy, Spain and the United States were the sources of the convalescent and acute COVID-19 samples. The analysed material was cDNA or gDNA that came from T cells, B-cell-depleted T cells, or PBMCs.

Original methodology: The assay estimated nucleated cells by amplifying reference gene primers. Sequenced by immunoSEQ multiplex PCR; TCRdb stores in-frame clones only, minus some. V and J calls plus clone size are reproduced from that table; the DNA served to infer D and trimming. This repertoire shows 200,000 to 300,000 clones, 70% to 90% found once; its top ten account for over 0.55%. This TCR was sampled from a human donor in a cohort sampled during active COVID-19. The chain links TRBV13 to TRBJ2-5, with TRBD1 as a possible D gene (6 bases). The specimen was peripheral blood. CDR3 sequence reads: CASSLGTLETQYF. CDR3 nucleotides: TGTGCCAGCAGCCTGGGGACACTGGAGACCCAGTACTTC.